This is a list of T cell receptor beta chains from one sample in a study of blood T cell repertoires in COVID-19. Using immunoSEQ multiplex PCR, the repertoire was profiled, and TCRdb retains in-frame clones only, with some absent. The profile shows about 380,000 clones, around 90% of them singletons. The sample comprised peripheral blood. The receptors originated from a man younger than 35 with active or convalescent COVID-19. CDR3s include the opening cysteine and the closing phenylalanine or tryptophan. The D gene is left open where the match is weak.

cdr3_nt: TGTGCCACCAGTGCCGCGGGACAGTACACTGAAGCTTTCTTT; cdr3_aa: CATSAAGQYTEAFF; d_call: TRBD1; j_call: TRBJ1-1; cdr3_length: 14; v_call: TRBV24-1
cdr3_nt: TGTGCCAGCAGCACCCTGACTAGTTTTACCGAGCAGTACTTC; cdr3_aa: CASSTLTSFTEQYF; d_call: NA; j_call: TRBJ2-7; cdr3_length: 14; v_call: TRBV11-2
cdr3_nt: TGCGCCAGCAGCTTGAAAGAGAACTATGGCTACACCTTC; cdr3_aa: CASSLKENYGYTF; d_call: NA; j_call: TRBJ1-2; cdr3_length: 13; v_call: TRBV5-1
cdr3_nt: TGTGCCAGCAGGCGGGCCGAGACACCAAAGACTGAAGCTTTCTTT; cdr3_aa: CASRRAETPKTEAFF; d_call: NA; j_call: TRBJ1-1; cdr3_length: 15; v_call: TRBV2
cdr3_nt: TGTGCCAGCAGCCAAGAATATAGCGGGGGGCGCAGCACCCAAGAGACCCAGTACTTC; cdr3_aa: CASSQEYSGGRSTQETQYF; d_call: TRBD2; j_call: TRBJ2-5; cdr3_length: 19; v_call: TRBV3-1/TRBV3-2
cdr3_nt: TGTGCCAGCAGCCTACGACTAGCGGGTTCCACAGATACGCAGTATTTT; cdr3_aa: CASSLRLAGSTDTQYF; d_call: TRBD2; j_call: TRBJ2-3; cdr3_length: 16; v_call: TRBV9
cdr3_nt: TGCAGCGTTGAACTAGCGGGAGATTACGAGCAGTACTTC; cdr3_aa: CSVELAGDYEQYF; d_call: TRBD2; j_call: TRBJ2-7; cdr3_length: 13; v_call: TRBV29-1
cdr3_nt: TGTGCCAGCAGCTTAGGGCAGGGCGGAAAACTGTTTTTT; cdr3_aa: CASSLGQGGKLFF; d_call: NA; j_call: TRBJ1-4; cdr3_length: 13; v_call: TRBV7-3
cdr3_nt: TGTGCCACCACGGACTTTTCCTCTGGAAACACCATATATTTT; cdr3_aa: CATTDFSSGNTIYF; d_call: NA; j_call: TRBJ1-3; cdr3_length: 14; v_call: TRBV2
cdr3_nt: TGTGCCAGCAGCCAAAAGTCACTAGCGGGAGGAGCAGATACGCAGTATTTT; cdr3_aa: CASSQKSLAGGADTQYF; d_call: TRBD2; j_call: TRBJ2-3; cdr3_length: 17; v_call: TRBV3-1/TRBV3-2
cdr3_nt: TGCGCCAGCAGCCAACTTCTTGGGCAGACTGAAGCTTTCTTT; cdr3_aa: CASSQLLGQTEAFF; d_call: NA; j_call: TRBJ1-1; cdr3_length: 14; v_call: TRBV4-3
cdr3_nt: TGTGCCAGTAGAGCTGAGGGACATTTCGAAGCTTTCTTT; cdr3_aa: CASRAEGHFEAFF; d_call: NA; j_call: TRBJ1-1; cdr3_length: 13; v_call: TRBV19
cdr3_nt: TGTGCCAGCAGGCGGGACAGTAGCAATCAGCCCCAGCATTTT; cdr3_aa: CASRRDSSNQPQHF; d_call: TRBD1; j_call: TRBJ1-5; cdr3_length: 14; v_call: TRBV28
cdr3_nt: TGCGCCAGCAGCCTCACAAACGAACCTTACACCGGGGAGCTGTTTTTT; cdr3_aa: CASSLTNEPYTGELFF; d_call: NA; j_call: TRBJ2-2; cdr3_length: 16; v_call: TRBV4-3
cdr3_nt: TGCGCCAGCAGCCAACCACATGACAGGGCGGCTGAAGCTTTCTTT; cdr3_aa: CASSQPHDRAAEAFF; d_call: TRBD1; j_call: TRBJ1-1; cdr3_length: 15; v_call: TRBV4-3
cdr3_nt: TGTGCCAGCAGCCAAGTTACAGGACAGAGTTACACCGGGGAGCTGTTTTTT; cdr3_aa: CASSQVTGQSYTGELFF; d_call: NA; j_call: TRBJ2-2; cdr3_length: 17; v_call: TRBV4-2
cdr3_nt: TGTGCCAGTAGTAAGGGGTCTTACAATGAGCAGTTCTTC; cdr3_aa: CASSKGSYNEQFF; d_call: NA; j_call: TRBJ2-1; cdr3_length: 13; v_call: TRBV19
cdr3_nt: TGTGCCAGCAGTACCCCAGGGGTAGGCCAAGAGACCCAGTACTTC; cdr3_aa: CASSTPGVGQETQYF; d_call: NA; j_call: TRBJ2-5; cdr3_length: 15; v_call: TRBV7-6
cdr3_nt: TGTGCCGGCCACAAATCGGAGTACGAGCAGTACTTC; cdr3_aa: CAGHKSEYEQYF; d_call: NA; j_call: TRBJ2-7; cdr3_length: 12; v_call: TRBV2
cdr3_nt: TGTGCCAGCAGTCCGACAGGGAGGAATTATGGCTACACCTTC; cdr3_aa: CASSPTGRNYGYTF; d_call: TRBD1; j_call: TRBJ1-2; cdr3_length: 14; v_call: TRBV28
cdr3_nt: TGTGCCAGCAGCTTGGCTAAAACAGATACGCAGTATTTT; cdr3_aa: CASSLAKTDTQYF; d_call: NA; j_call: TRBJ2-3; cdr3_length: 13; v_call: TRBV5-4
cdr3_nt: TGTGCCAGCAGTTTCTCACCCTCAGGTGGCTACACCTTC; cdr3_aa: CASSFSPSGGYTF; d_call: NA; j_call: TRBJ1-2; cdr3_length: 13; v_call: TRBV27